This record concerns one T cell receptor (beta chain) sequence. Its antigen is as yet unknown. This sample stems from a study of cytomegalovirus exposure and HLA in healthy donors. Overall study results and limits: Common viral pathogens (according to a later analysis) appeared linked to several of the most significant clusters. Follow-up analysis later connected one missense variant in DCLRE1C with trimming of TCR beta V- and J-genes. In an earlier analysis, about 90% or about 30%: the productive usage of most TCR beta V segments.

The PCR employed 60 Vbeta primers together with 13 Jbeta primers. In the study's own analysis: About 88 million unique TCR beta chains, roughly 11 million of them shared, were counted by a later analysis. Only in-frame clones appear in the TCRdb table, and some are missing; sequencing was by immunoSEQ multiplex PCR. V, J and clone size reflect that table, while D and trimming were determined from the DNA. The sample has tens of thousands of clones, roughly 76% seen once. The V and J ends lost 6 bases and 3 bases respectively, with 15 bases between them. Germline loops: CDR1 SGHDT, CDR2 YYEEEE. This CDR3 has 14 residues.

The source is a woman aged 25 to 45 in good health and CMV-seronegative. The V gene is TRBV5-6, the J gene TRBJ1-2; TRBD1 might be the D (5 bases). The specimen was PBMCs. The CDR3 sequence is CASNHPRGDYGYTF. The CDR3 DNA reads TGTGCCAGCAACCACCCCCGGGGGGACTATGGCTACACCTTC.